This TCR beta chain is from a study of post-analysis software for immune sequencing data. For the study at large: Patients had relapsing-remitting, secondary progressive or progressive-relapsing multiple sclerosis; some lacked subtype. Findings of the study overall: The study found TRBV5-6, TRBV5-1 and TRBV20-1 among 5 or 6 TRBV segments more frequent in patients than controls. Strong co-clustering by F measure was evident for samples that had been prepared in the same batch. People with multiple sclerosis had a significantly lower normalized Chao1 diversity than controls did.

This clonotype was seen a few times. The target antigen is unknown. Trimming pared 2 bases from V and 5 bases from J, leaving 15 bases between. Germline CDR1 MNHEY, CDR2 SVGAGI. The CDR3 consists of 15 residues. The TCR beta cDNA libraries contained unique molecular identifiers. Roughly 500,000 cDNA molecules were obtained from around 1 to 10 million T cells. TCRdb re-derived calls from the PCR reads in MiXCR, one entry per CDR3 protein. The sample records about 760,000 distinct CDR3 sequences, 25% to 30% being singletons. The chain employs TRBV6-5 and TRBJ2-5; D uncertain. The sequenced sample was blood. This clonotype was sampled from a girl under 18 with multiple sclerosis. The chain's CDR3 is CASSYRHLTRETQYF. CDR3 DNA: TGTGCCAGCAGTTACCGTCACCTAACCCGGGAGACCCAGTACTTC.